The 7 T cell receptor beta chains in this list originate from one sample, sequenced in a study of T cell changes during pregnancy in multiple sclerosis. The assay was immunoSEQ multiplex PCR, and TCRdb's table has in-frame clones only and misses some. The data hold roughly 24,000 clones, with approximately 86% observed a single time. The source was CD4+ T cells from peripheral blood mononuclear cells, collected in the second trimester of pregnancy. These receptors all stem from a female donor in good health, enrolled as a control in a pregnancy study.

J is TRBJ2-7 and V is TRBV10-2, with a possible D match to TRBD1 (8 bases). Germline V CDR1 and CDR2: WSHSY, SAAADI. The CDR3 contains 13 residues. Trimming left V 10 bases short and J 5 bases short, with 18 bases between. CDR3 DNA: TGCGCCACCACAGGGGGAGGGAGAAACGAGCAGTACTTC. Its translation is CATTGGGRNEQYF.

The chain uses TRBV7-2 and TRBJ1-2; D is ambiguous. V dropped 2 bases and J dropped 7 bases, with 8 bases sitting between them. Germline loops: CDR1 SGHTA, CDR2 FQGNSA. CDR3 size: 12 residues. CDR3 bases: TGTGCCAGCAGCTTATCCGGTGTTGGCTACACCTTC. Its protein product is CASSLSGVGYTF.

This sequence joins TRBV7-2 and TRBJ2-7; 7 bases are a match to TRBD1. This CDR3 has 14 amino acids. In germline, CDR1 is SGHTA, CDR2 FQGNSA. V was clipped by 3 bases and J by 5 bases; unmatched bases: 7. CDR3 amino acids: CASSLTGRGNEQYF. The DNA of the CDR3 is TGTGCCAGCAGCTTGACAGGGCGAGGGAACGAGCAGTACTTC.

J is TRBJ1-5 and V is TRBV28, with TRBD1 as a possible D gene (6 bases). CDR1 is MDHEN, CDR2 SYDVKM, per germline. The CDR3 has 17 residues. The V end was cut by 2 bases, the J end by 5 bases, with 19 bases between. CDR3 nucleotide sequence: TGTGCCAGCAGTTTAAGTCTTAGGACAGATTTTCATCAGCCCCAGCATTTT. Encoded protein: CASSLSLRTDFHQPQHF.

The chain recombines TRBV5-4 with TRBJ2-3, with D possibly TRBD1 on 6 matching bases. V dropped 5 bases and J dropped 1 base, with 11 bases sitting between them. The CDR3 contains 14 residues. Germline CDR1 reads SGHNT; CDR2 reads YYREEE (reference sequence). The CDR3 bases are TGTGCCAGCAGGGAGTGGGGGCGCACAGATACGCAGTATTTT. It encodes CASREWGRTDTQYF.

The chain employs TRBV9 and TRBJ1-3; 7 positions agree with TRBD1. The germline gives CDR1 SGDLS, CDR2 YYNGEE. The CDR3 is 14 residues long. Trimming took 4 bases from V and 2 from J; bases not matched to a gene: 3. The CDR3 here is CASSRTGTGNTIYF. The CDR3 DNA follows: TGTGCCAGCAGCCGGACAGGTACTGGAAACACCATATATTTT.

This clone occurred once. The chain links TRBV27 to TRBJ2-1, with D tentatively TRBD2 (6 bases). V was shortened by 5 bases and J by 6 bases, with 14 bases between the two germline ends. CDR1 and CDR2 (germline): MNHEY, SMNVEV (reference sequence). The CDR3 covers 14 residues. CDR3 protein: CASSKIAELNEQFF. CDR3 in DNA: TGTGCCAGCAGTAAGATAGCGGAACTCAATGAGCAGTTCTTC.